What follows are 7 T cell receptor beta chains derived from one specimen sequenced in a study of shared clonotypes between healthy human individuals. CD8 cells classed as naive were CD45RO-negative and positively selected for CCR7, excluding terminally differentiated effector memory CD45RA+ cells. Only in-frame clones appear in the TCRdb table, and some are missing; sequencing was by immunoSEQ multiplex PCR. The profile shows around 550,000 clones, roughly 95% of them singletons. The sample was naive CD8+ T cells sorted from blood. These TCRs come from a woman aged 30 to 39 in good health.

The chain employs TRBV4-1 and TRBJ2-1, with 10 nucleotides matching TRBD2. The CDR3 has 15 residues. The germline V gene has CDR1 MGHRA and CDR2 YSYEKL. J lost 5 bases, V lost 4 bases, and 5 bases had no gene match. CDR3 nucleotide sequence: TGCGCCAGCAGCCGGCTAGCGGGAGCAGACAATGAGCAGTTCTTC. This codes for CASSRLAGADNEQFF.

The J gene is TRBJ1-2, the V gene TRBV5-1; D possibly corresponds to TRBD1 (5 bases). Trimming cost V 0 bases and J 6 bases, with 12 bases left between them. The germline V gene has CDR1 SGHRS and CDR2 YFSETQ. This CDR3 is built from 14 residues. The CDR3 spells CASSLDQGGDGYTF. The DNA for the CDR3 is TGCGCCAGCAGCTTGGACCAGGGAGGGGATGGCTACACCTTC. The variable domain in full, completed from reference TRBV5-1 and TRBJ1-2, reads KAGVTQTPRYLIKTRGQQVTLSCSPISGHRSVSWYQQTPGQGLQFLFEYFSETQRNKGNFPGRFSGRQFSNSRSEMNVSTLELGDSALYLCASSLDQGGDGYTFGSGTRLTVV.

This rearrangement joins TRBV7-8 to TRBJ1-5, with no clear D. This CDR3 has 15 amino acids. The V end was cut by 1 base, the J end by 3 bases, with 10 bases between. The germline CDR1 and CDR2 sequences are SGHVS and FQNEAQ. The CDR3 protein is CASSLGWQFNQPQHF. CDR3 DNA sequence: TGTGCCAGCAGCTTAGGTTGGCAGTTCAATCAGCCCCAGCATTTT.

The chain uses TRBV5-4 and TRBJ2-7; D tentatively reads TRBD1 or TRBD2 (5 bases each). Germline values: CDR1 SGHNT, CDR2 YYREEE (reference sequence). CDR3 length: 15 amino acids. Deletions cut 1 base from V and 5 bases from J, with 16 bases between. CDR3: CASSLWDDGLNEQYF. The CDR3 DNA reads as TGTGCCAGCAGCTTGTGGGACGATGGGCTGAACGAGCAGTACTTC.

This sequence joins TRBV6-6 and TRBJ1-5; D is unresolved. Germline assignment: CDR1 MNHNY and CDR2 SVGAGI (reference sequence). Trimming cost V 7 bases and J 1 base, with 17 bases left between them. This CDR3 is 16 amino acids long. The CDR3, as DNA: TGTGCCAGCAATGCAGGCCGAAGAGGGAGCAATCAGCCCCAGCATTTT. As protein: CASNAGRRGSNQPQHF.

V and J are TRBV29-1 and TRBJ2-5; TRBD1 aligns across 11 bases. The CDR3 is 14 amino acids. From germline, CDR1 is SQVTM and CDR2 ANQGSEA. After removal of 3 bases from V and 4 bases from J, the junction contained 4 bases not matched to a gene. CDR3 nucleotides: TGCAGCGTTGATGGGACAGGGGGAGGAGAGACCCAGTACTTC. Translation gives CSVDGTGGGETQYF.

This sequence joins TRBV27 and TRBJ2-3; a possible D gene is TRBD2 (5 bases). Germline-derived CDR1 and CDR2 are MNHEY and SMNVEV (reference sequence). V lost 6 bases, J lost 8 bases, and 9 bases lay in between. This CDR3 contains 11 residues. The CDR3 nucleotides read TGTGCCAGCAGCTCGGGAACTACGCAGTATTTT. Its protein is CASSSGTTQYF.